This TCR beta chain appears in the sequencing data of a study of blood T cell repertoires in COVID-19. The wider study: The United States, Italy and Spain were the sources of the acute and convalescent COVID-19 samples. T cells, B-cell-depleted T cells, or PBMCs provided the cDNA or gDNA that served as material.

The age range of participants was about 18 to 89 years, with residence in about two dozen US areas. Donors were grouped by their self-reported clinical history. CDR1 is SNHLY, CDR2 FYNNEI, per germline. V shed 0 bases and J 11 bases; nucleotides not matched to a gene: 6. This CDR3 comprises 14 residues. Assay used: immunoSEQ multiplex PCR; TCRdb lists only in-frame clones, some missing. The sample has 120,000 to 150,000 clones; around 87% are singletons. This clonotype was sampled from a woman younger than 45 with acute COVID-19. The J gene is TRBJ1-4, the V gene TRBV2; 7 bases align to TRBD1. Material for sequencing was PBMCs or T cells enriched from blood (not recorded which). CDR3 nucleotides: TGTGCCAGCAGTGAAGCGGTGACACAGGGGAAACTGTTTTTT. Translation gives CASSEAVTQGKLFF. Combining the CDR3 with reference TRBV2 and TRBJ1-4 gives the whole variable domain EPEVTQTPSHQVTQMGQEVILRCVPISNHLYFYWYRQILGQKVEFLVSFYNNEISEKSEIFDDQFSVERPDGSNFTLKIRSTKLEDSAMYFCASSEAVTQGKLFFGSGTQLSVL.